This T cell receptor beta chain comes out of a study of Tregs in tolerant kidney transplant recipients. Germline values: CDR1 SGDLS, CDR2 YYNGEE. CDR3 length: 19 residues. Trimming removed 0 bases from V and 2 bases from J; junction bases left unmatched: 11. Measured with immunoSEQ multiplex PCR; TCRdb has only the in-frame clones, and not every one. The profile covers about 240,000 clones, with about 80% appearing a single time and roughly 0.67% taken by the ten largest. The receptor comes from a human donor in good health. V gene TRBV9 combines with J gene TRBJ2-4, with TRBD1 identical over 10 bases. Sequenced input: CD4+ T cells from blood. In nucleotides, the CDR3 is TGTGCCAGCAGCGTAGGGGCACTGACAGGGGGCGCGACCAAAAACATTCAGTACTTC. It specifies CASSVGALTGGATKNIQYF.